The 8 T cell receptor beta chains below were found in one sample sequenced in a study of CD8 T cells in Susac syndrome. RNA in amounts of 0.5 to 1 ug was reverse transcribed with random hexamers. TCRdb fed the immunoSEQ multiplex PCR reads into MiXCR, producing one record per CDR3 protein. The data hold some 99,000 distinct CDR3 sequences, with roughly 95% observed a single time. The sequencing input was CD4+ T cells from PBMCs. These receptor sequences come from a human donor in good health.

CDR3 sequence reads: CASSYSGGAASPLEQYF. CDR3 in DNA: TGTGCCAGCAGTTACTCGGGAGGAGCGGCCTCTCCCCTCGAGCAGTACTTC. The J gene is TRBJ2-7, the V gene TRBV6-5, with D possibly matching TRBD2 (6 bases). CDR3 size: 17 residues. Germline CDR1 MNHEY, CDR2 SVGAGI. The V end lost 0 bases, the J end lost 6 bases, and 21 bases lay between the germline ends.

The chain links TRBV2 to TRBJ1-4, with D unresolved. There are 14 residues in the CDR3. V dropped 0 bases and J dropped 11 bases, with 13 bases sitting between them. Per the germline V gene, CDR1 is SNHLY and CDR2 is FYNNEI. CDR3 bases: TGTGCCAGCAGTGAAGCGATGAGCCTCGGGAAACTGTTTTTT. Its protein product is CASSEAMSLGKLFF.

This chain connects TRBV12-3 or TRBV12-4 to TRBJ2-7; possibly TRBD1 for D (6 bases). CDR3 length equals 12 residues. V lost 5 bases, J lost 2 bases, and 7 bases lay in between. The DNA for the CDR3 is TGTGCCAGCAGTCGGGACACCTACGAGCAGTACTTC. Its protein is CASSRDTYEQYF.

This chain links TRBV20-1 with TRBJ1-6; D uncertain. The CDR3 totals 15 residues. Trimming removed 6 bases from V and 9 bases from J, with 21 bases in between. Per the germline V gene, CDR1 is DFQATT and CDR2 is SNEGSKA (reference sequence). The CDR3 spells CSARLAEASGSPLHF. The CDR3 DNA sequence: TGCAGTGCCCGGCTCGCGGAGGCCTCGGGTTCACCCCTCCACTTT.

V gene TRBV29-1 combines with J gene TRBJ2-5, with D possibly TRBD2 on 5 matching bases. V gave up 2 bases and J gave up 7 bases, with 20 bases separating them. Germline V gene data show CDR1 as SQVTM and CDR2 as ANQGSEA. This CDR3 region has 15 residues. The CDR3 sequence is CSVERDRTEVGTQYF. CDR3 in DNA: TGCAGCGTTGAAAGAGATAGGACGGAGGTTGGGACCCAGTACTTC.

This clonotype was detected only once. The CDR3 region has the DNA TGTGCTAGTGGTCCCGGGACAGCCGCTAATGAAAAACTGTTTTTT. Translating it yields CASGPGTAANEKLFF. The chain is built from TRBV12-5 and TRBJ1-4, with 7 bases matching TRBD1. This CDR3 contains 15 residues. Per the germline V gene, CDR1 is LGHNT and CDR2 is FRNRAP. J lost 3 bases, V lost 5 bases, and 6 bases had no gene match.

This clonotype was seen only once. The chain carries TRBV19 and TRBJ2-2; no definite D call. The CDR3 length is 13 residues. CDR1 LNHDA and CDR2 SQIVND come from the germline V gene (reference sequence). The germline V and J ends were trimmed by 4 bases and 0 bases, with 3 bases remaining between them. The CDR3 loop reads CASSNPNTGELFF. DNA for the CDR3: TGTGCCAGTAGTAACCCGAACACCGGGGAGCTGTTTTTT.

This clonotype was detected a few times. The chain has TRBV28 and TRBJ1-5; TRBD1 is a possible D gene (5 bases). Deletions cut 5 bases from V and 3 bases from J, with 11 bases between. The length of the CDR3 is 14 residues. CDR1 and CDR2 from the germline V gene are MDHEN and SYDVKM. CDR3 residues: CASSPGTVNQPQHF. The CDR3, as DNA: TGTGCCAGCAGTCCCGGGACGGTCAATCAGCCCCAGCATTTT.